What follows is one T cell receptor beta chain and its context. This specimen comes from a study of blood T cell repertoires in COVID-19. Study-wide background: Donors in the United States, Italy and Spain gave samples during acute or convalescent COVID-19. PBMCs, B-cell-depleted T cells, or T cells provided the cDNA or gDNA that made up the material.

Enrolled through a virtual design, the participants were between about 18 and 100 years of age and came from roughly 22 US areas. Original methodology: Reference gene primer amplification gave nucleated cell count estimates. Sequencing was performed with immunoSEQ multiplex PCR; in TCRdb, only in-frame clones are kept and a portion is missing. That table supplies the V and J calls and clone size; D and trimming were determined from the DNA. This sample has about 430,000 clones, with over 75% found just once. V shed 1 base, J shed 8 bases, and the junction held 1 base outside the gene matches. Germline CDR1 is KGHSH and CDR2 is LQKENI. CDR3 length: 13 residues.

The sample taken for sequencing was PBMCs or T cells enriched from blood (not recorded which). The sequence derives from a woman in her 30s with acute COVID-19. V and J are TRBV18 and TRBJ1-4, with 7 bases matching TRBD1. The chain's CDR3 is CASSPQGQEKLFF. Written as DNA, the CDR3 is TGTGCCAGCTCACCACAGGGACAGGAAAAACTGTTTTTT.